One sample yielded the 20 T cell receptor beta chains listed below, sequenced in a study of cytomegalovirus exposure and HLA in healthy donors. Primers for the PCR totalled 60 Vbeta and 13 Jbeta. Data came from immunoSEQ multiplex PCR; TCRdb stores just in-frame clones and leaves some out. In the table there are roughly 160,000 clones, about three quarters of which are singletons. Sequences were obtained from PBMCs. The receptor set was obtained from a girl under 18 in good health and CMV-seronegative.

The V call is TRBV4-1, the J call TRBJ1-2; 7 bases fit TRBD1. The CDR3 totals 18 residues. Germline CDR1 reads MGHRA; CDR2 reads YSYEKL. J lost 3 bases, V lost 0 bases, and 13 bases had no gene match. CDR3 amino acids: CASSQDGDDRDEDYGYTF. The CDR3 bases are TGCGCCAGCAGCCAAGACGGAGACGACAGGGATGAAGACTATGGCTACACCTTC.

The rearrangement joins TRBV11-2 to TRBJ1-1, with a tentative D call TRBD1 (5 bases). Germline V gives CDR1 SGHAT, CDR2 FQNNGV. The CDR3 totals 14 residues. Trimming took off 2 bases at V and 1 base at J, with 8 bases between the two ends. CDR3 nucleotide sequence: TGTGCCAGCAGCTTAAGACAGCAGAACACTGAAGCTTTCTTT. It is translated as CASSLRQQNTEAFF.

This clone was seen a single time. CDR3 sequence reads: CASSSGQERRAGELFF. Here the CDR3 DNA reads TGTGCCAGCAGTTCCGGACAGGAGAGGAGAGCCGGGGAGCTGTTTTTT. The J gene is TRBJ2-2, the V gene TRBV27, with TRBD1 identical over 7 bases. There are 16 residues in the CDR3. J gave up 6 bases and V 4 bases, and 11 bases lay outside the gene matches. From germline, CDR1 is MNHEY and CDR2 SMNVEV (reference sequence).

The V gene is TRBV20-1, the J gene TRBJ2-7; possibly TRBD2 for D (6 bases). The CDR3 is made up of 11 amino acids. V lost 5 bases and J 5 bases, leaving 10 bases between the germline ends. Germline lookup yields CDR1 DFQATT and CDR2 SNEGSKA (reference sequence). Here the CDR3 DNA reads TGCAGTGCTCTTACTAGCCACGAGCAGTACTTC. Translated: CSALTSHEQYF.

V is TRBV7-3 and J is TRBJ1-2; a possible D gene is TRBD1 (6 bases). The CDR3 runs 16 residues. CDR1 and CDR2 from the germline V gene are SGHTA and FQGTGA. The V and J ends lost 1 base and 0 bases respectively, with 12 bases between them. CDR3 residues: CASSLNRDGSNYGYTF. In DNA form, the CDR3 reads TGTGCCAGCAGCTTAAACAGGGATGGGTCTAACTATGGCTACACCTTC. Drawing the rest from reference TRBV7-3 and TRBJ1-2, the complete variable domain is GAGVSQTPSNKVTEKGKYVELRCDPISGHTALYWYRQSLGQGPEFLIYFQGTGAADDSGLPNDRFFAVRPEGSVSTLKIQRTERGDSAVYLCASSLNRDGSNYGYTFGSGTRLTVV.

In this sample, this clone turned up a few times. CDR3 loop: CASSLALPQDTEAFF. CDR3 coding DNA: TGTGCCAGCAGCTTAGCCTTGCCACAGGACACTGAAGCTTTCTTT. V is TRBV7-9 and J is TRBJ1-1; D possibly corresponds to TRBD1 (5 bases). Trimming cost V 0 bases and J 3 bases, with 11 bases left between them. The length of the CDR3 is 15 residues. CDR1 SEHNR and CDR2 FQNEAQ come from the germline V gene (reference sequence).

The rearrangement links TRBV6-5 to TRBJ1-6; 7 positions match TRBD1. The CDR3 is made up of 12 amino acids. CDR1 MNHEY and CDR2 SVGAGI come from the germline V gene. The ends lost 10 bases at V and 8 bases at J; junction bases unmatched: 5. The CDR3 region has the DNA TGTGCCACCCAGGGGGATCATTCACCCCTCCACTTT. Its translation is CATQGDHSPLHF.

The rearrangement joins TRBV7-9 to TRBJ2-5, with a weak D call TRBD2 (7 bases). The germline gives CDR1 SEHNR, CDR2 FQNEAQ (reference sequence). Trimming removed 5 bases at V and 1 base at J, with 17 bases between. There are 16 residues in the CDR3. The CDR3 DNA follows: TGTGCCAGCAGCGCCGTATTCCGGGGGGCCCAAGAGACCCAGTACTTC. Protein: CASSAVFRGAQETQYF.

The chain carries TRBV7-8 and TRBJ2-7, with 7 nucleotides matching TRBD1. This CDR3 comprises 14 residues. The junction had 3 bases not matched to a gene; V was cut back by 1 base and J by 3 bases. Germline values: CDR1 SGHVS, CDR2 FQNEAQ. CDR3 nucleotides: TGTGCCAGCAGCTTAGAGACAGGGAACTACGAGCAGTACTTC. Translated: CASSLETGNYEQYF. Combining the CDR3 with reference TRBV7-8 and TRBJ2-7 gives the whole variable domain GAGVSQSPRYKVAKRGQDVALRCDPISGHVSLFWYQQALGQGPEFLTYFQNEAQLDKSGLPSDRFFAERPEGSVSTLKIQRTQQEDSAVYLCASSLETGNYEQYFGPGTRLTVT.

The CDR3 here is CASSYSPGGGYTF. CDR3 nucleotides: TGTGCCAGCAGTTACAGCCCGGGGGGAGGCTACACCTTC. This chain joins TRBV6-5 and TRBJ1-2; D is possibly TRBD1 (5 bases). Germline V gene sequence: CDR1 MNHEY, CDR2 SVGAGI. Trimming shortened V by 2 bases and J by 8 bases, and 12 bases separated the two germline ends. CDR3 length: 13 amino acids.

In its sample, this clone was seen a few times. The rearrangement joins TRBV12-2 to TRBJ1-2; TRBD1 is taken as the D call from the table, unchecked against the DNA. TRBV12-2 is an annotated pseudogene. The CDR3 consists of 18 residues. CDR3: CASRPQEDRGNFNYGYTF. In nucleotides, the CDR3 is TGTGCAAGTCGCCCCCAAGAAGACAGGGGGAATTTCAACTATGGCTACACCTTC.

This clone was counted a single time. The chain couples TRBV19 to TRBJ1-5, with TRBD1 matching 7 bases. There are 14 residues in the CDR3. V trimming: 6 bases; J trimming: 1 base; junction bases outside the gene matches: 3. CDR1 is LNHDA, CDR2 SQIVND, per germline (reference sequence). The DNA of the CDR3 is TGTGCCAGTAGAAAACAGGGGAGCAATCAGCCCCAGCATTTT. Encoded protein: CASRKQGSNQPQHF.

This clone has a handful of counts. The chain has TRBV5-8 and TRBJ1-3; 8 positions match TRBD1. Losses at the gene ends were 0 bases for V and 2 bases for J; bases not matched to a gene: 4. This CDR3 is built from 16 residues. The germline CDR1 and CDR2 sequences are SGHTS and YDEGEE. In DNA, the CDR3 is TGTGCCAGCAGCTTGGTCGGGACAGGTACTGGAAACACCATATATTTT. It encodes CASSLVGTGTGNTIYF.

The chain couples TRBV6-5 to TRBJ1-1; D is unresolved. CDR1 and CDR2 (germline): MNHEY, SVGAGI. V was clipped by 6 bases and J by 1 base, with 12 bases between them. This CDR3 is 14 amino acids long. CDR3 amino acids: CASRIHNRNTEAFF. The CDR3 bases are TGTGCCAGCAGGATACATAACAGGAACACTGAAGCTTTCTTT.

The rearrangement joins TRBV9 to TRBJ2-1, with TRBD2 matching over 11 bases. The CDR3 is 16 residues long. Germline V CDR1 and CDR2: SGDLS, YYNGEE. V lost 0 bases and J lost 9; bases outside the gene matches: 8. The CDR3 coding sequence is TGTGCCAGCAGCGTAGATCCTAGCGGGGGGTCGAGTGAGCAGTTCTTC. This codes for CASSVDPSGGSSEQFF.

The chain employs TRBV5-1 and TRBJ1-5; D possibly corresponds to TRBD1 (5 bases). CDR1 is SGHRS and CDR2 is YFSETQ in the germline V gene. This CDR3 region has 15 residues. Between the trimmed V and J ends, which lost 0 bases and 6 bases, there was a span of 13 bases. This CDR3 reads CASSLGGEATQPQHF. The CDR3 bases are TGCGCCAGCAGCTTGGGAGGGGAGGCCACTCAGCCCCAGCATTTT. Full variable domain (missing parts from reference TRBV5-1 and TRBJ1-5): KAGVTQTPRYLIKTRGQQVTLSCSPISGHRSVSWYQQTPGQGLQFLFEYFSETQRNKGNFPGRFSGRQFSNSRSEMNVSTLELGDSALYLCASSLGGEATQPQHFGDGTRLSIL.

The gene calls are TRBV6-5 and TRBJ2-7; 9 bases match TRBD1. Germline CDR1 and CDR2: MNHEY and SVGAGI. With 5 bases clipped from V and 0 bases from J, the junction kept 5 bases outside the gene matches. The CDR3 is made up of 15 amino acids. The CDR3 here is CASSPGTGSSYEQYF. In DNA form, the CDR3 reads TGTGCCAGCAGTCCCGGGACAGGGAGCTCCTACGAGCAGTACTTC.

The chain links TRBV30 to TRBJ2-5; maybe TRBD2 (5 bases). The ends were cut back, 1 base at V and 5 bases at J, with 8 bases in the middle. Per the germline V gene, CDR1 is GTSNPN and CDR2 is SVGIG (reference sequence). This CDR3 has 12 residues. CDR3: CAWSDRRETQYF. For the CDR3, the DNA is TGTGCCTGGAGTGATAGGAGGGAGACCCAGTACTTC.

J is TRBJ1-1 and V is TRBV10-1; D gene uncertain. Germline values: CDR1 WNHNN, CDR2 SYGVQD (reference sequence). Trimming cost V 5 bases and J 0 bases, with 7 bases left between them. This CDR3 spans 13 amino acids. The CDR3 reads CASSLLVNTEAFF. The DNA of the CDR3 is TGCGCCAGCAGTCTTCTCGTGAACACTGAAGCTTTCTTT.

The V and J genes are TRBV11-3 and TRBJ2-1; 7 nucleotides line up with TRBD1. CDR1 and CDR2 (germline): SGHNT, YENEEA. The V segment lost 4 bases and the J segment 2 bases; nucleotides outside the gene matches: 8. This CDR3 is built from 16 residues. In DNA, the CDR3 is TGTGCCAGCAGCTCCCAGGGGGACACCGCCTACAATGAGCAGTTCTTC. Translated: CASSSQGDTAYNEQFF.